This TCR beta chain was recovered during a study of PD-L1 blockade in urothelial cancer. Clones were read by immunoSEQ multiplex PCR, and TCRdb kept only the in-frame ones, dropping some. The table shows 35,000 to 40,000 clones, with around 33% occurring only once. Trimming took off 2 bases at V and 4 bases at J, with 15 bases between the two ends. The CDR3 is 16 residues long. From germline, CDR1 is KGHSH and CDR2 LQKENI. The clonotype originates from a man aged 55 to 70 with urothelial cancer. J is TRBJ2-1 and V is TRBV18; D possibly corresponds to TRBD1 (5 bases). The material sequenced was tumor tissue, taken before atezolizumab (anti-PD-L1) treatment. The chain's CDR3 is CASSPTMQGGYNEQFF. The CDR3 nucleotides read TGTGCCAGCTCACCAACTATGCAGGGCGGATACAATGAGCAGTTCTTC.